What follows describes a single T cell receptor beta chain. Methods used by the authors: Amplified reference gene primers provided the basis for estimating nucleated cell counts. TCRdb keeps only in-frame clones here, not all; method: immunoSEQ multiplex PCR. From that table come the V and J calls and clone size; the DNA was used to work out D and trimming. This table has tens of thousands of clones, roughly 90% appearing once. The data originate from a study of blood T cell repertoires in COVID-19. The germline gives CDR1 SGHTA, CDR2 FQGNSA. The CDR3 length is 15 residues. Trimming took 1 base from V and 5 from J, leaving 11 bases between them.

This chain connects TRBV7-2 to TRBJ1-4, with a weak D call TRBD1 (5 bases). The source is an older woman with acute or convalescent COVID-19. Sample: peripheral blood. Here the CDR3 reads CASSLGPGGNEKLFF. The DNA of the CDR3 is TGTGCCAGCAGCTTAGGCCCCGGGGGGAATGAAAAACTGTTTTTT.